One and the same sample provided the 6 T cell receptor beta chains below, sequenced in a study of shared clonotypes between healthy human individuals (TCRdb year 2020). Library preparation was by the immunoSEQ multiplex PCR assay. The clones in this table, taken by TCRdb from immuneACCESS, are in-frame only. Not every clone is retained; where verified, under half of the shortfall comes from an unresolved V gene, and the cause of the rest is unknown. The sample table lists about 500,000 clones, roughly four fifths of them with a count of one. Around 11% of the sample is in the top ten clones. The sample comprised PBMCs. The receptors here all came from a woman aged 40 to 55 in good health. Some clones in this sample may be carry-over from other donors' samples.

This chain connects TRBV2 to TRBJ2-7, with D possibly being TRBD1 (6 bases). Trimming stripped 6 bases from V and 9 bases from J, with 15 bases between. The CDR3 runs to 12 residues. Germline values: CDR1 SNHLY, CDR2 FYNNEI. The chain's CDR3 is CASRGQRPVQYF. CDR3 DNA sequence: TGTGCCAGCAGAGGACAGCGCCCCGTGCAGTACTTC.

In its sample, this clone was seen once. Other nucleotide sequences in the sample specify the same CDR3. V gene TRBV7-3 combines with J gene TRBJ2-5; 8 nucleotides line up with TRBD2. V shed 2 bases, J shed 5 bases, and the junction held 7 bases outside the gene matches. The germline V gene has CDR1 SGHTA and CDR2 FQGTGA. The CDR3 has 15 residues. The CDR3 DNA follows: TGTGCCAGCAGCTTACGGGCGGGGGGAGGCGAGACCCAGTACTTC. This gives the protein CASSLRAGGGETQYF.

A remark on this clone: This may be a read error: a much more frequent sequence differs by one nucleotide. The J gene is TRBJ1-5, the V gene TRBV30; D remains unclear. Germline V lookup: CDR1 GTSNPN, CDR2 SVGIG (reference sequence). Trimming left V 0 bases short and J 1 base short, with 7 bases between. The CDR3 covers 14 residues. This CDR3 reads CAWSVLTSNQPQHF. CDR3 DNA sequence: TGTGCCTGGAGTGTTCTGACAAGCAATCAGCCCCAGCATTTT.

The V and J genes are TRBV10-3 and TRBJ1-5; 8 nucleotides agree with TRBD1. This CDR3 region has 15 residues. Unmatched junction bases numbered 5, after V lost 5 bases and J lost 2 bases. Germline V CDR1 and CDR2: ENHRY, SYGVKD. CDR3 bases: TGTGCCATCAGTCCTGCGGACAGGGGCAATCAGCCCCAGCATTTT. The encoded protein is CAISPADRGNQPQHF.

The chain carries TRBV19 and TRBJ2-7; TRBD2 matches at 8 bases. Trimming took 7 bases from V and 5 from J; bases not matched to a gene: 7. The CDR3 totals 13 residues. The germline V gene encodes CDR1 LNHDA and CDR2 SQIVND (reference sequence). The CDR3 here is CASTGRAGHEQYF. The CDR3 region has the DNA TGTGCCAGTACCGGGAGGGCCGGGCACGAGCAGTACTTC.

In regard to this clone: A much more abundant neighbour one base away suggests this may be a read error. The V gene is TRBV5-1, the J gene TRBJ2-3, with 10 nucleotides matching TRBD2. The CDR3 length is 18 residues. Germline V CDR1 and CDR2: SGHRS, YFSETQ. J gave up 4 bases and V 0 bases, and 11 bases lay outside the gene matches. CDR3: CASSLALASGGMADTQYF. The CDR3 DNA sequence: TGCGCCAGCAGCTTGGCCTTGGCTAGCGGGGGTATGGCAGATACGCAGTATTTT.